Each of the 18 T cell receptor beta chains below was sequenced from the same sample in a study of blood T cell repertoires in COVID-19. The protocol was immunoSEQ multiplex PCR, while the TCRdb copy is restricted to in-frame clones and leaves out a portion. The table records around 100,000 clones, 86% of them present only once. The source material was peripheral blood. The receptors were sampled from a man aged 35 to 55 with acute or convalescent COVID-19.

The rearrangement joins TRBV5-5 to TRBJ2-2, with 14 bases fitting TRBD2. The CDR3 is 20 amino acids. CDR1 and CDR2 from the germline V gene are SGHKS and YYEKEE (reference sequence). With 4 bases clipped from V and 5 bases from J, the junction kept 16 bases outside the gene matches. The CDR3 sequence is CASSRLGTSGRGGSTGELFF. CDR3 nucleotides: TGTGCCAGCAGCCGCCTCGGGACTAGCGGGAGAGGGGGAAGTACCGGGGAGCTGTTTTTT. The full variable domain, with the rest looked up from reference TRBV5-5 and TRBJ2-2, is DAGVTQSPTHLIKTRGQQVTLRCSPISGHKSVSWYQQVLGQGPQFIFQYYEKEERGRGNFPDRFSARQFPNYSSELNVNALLLGDSALYLCASSRLGTSGRGGSTGELFFGEGSRLTVL.

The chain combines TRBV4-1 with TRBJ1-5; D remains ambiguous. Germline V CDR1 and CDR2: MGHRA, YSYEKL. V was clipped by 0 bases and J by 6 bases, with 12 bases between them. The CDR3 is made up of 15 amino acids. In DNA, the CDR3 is TGCGCCAGCAGCCAAGATACAGAGCCTCCTCAGCCCCAGCATTTT. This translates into CASSQDTEPPQPQHF.

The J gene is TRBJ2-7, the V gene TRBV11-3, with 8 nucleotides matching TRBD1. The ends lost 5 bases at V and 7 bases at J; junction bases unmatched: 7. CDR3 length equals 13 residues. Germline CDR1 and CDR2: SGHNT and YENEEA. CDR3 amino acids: CASSGTTGGEQYF. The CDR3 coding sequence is TGTGCCAGCAGCGGAACAACAGGGGGTGAGCAGTACTTC.

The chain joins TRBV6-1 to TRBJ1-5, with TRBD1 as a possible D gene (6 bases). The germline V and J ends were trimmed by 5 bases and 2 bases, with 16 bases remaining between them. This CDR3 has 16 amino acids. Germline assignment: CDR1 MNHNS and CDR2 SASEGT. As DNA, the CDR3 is TGTGCCAGCAGTCAAGGGACATGGGTAGGCAATCAGCCCCAGCATTTT. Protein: CASSQGTWVGNQPQHF.

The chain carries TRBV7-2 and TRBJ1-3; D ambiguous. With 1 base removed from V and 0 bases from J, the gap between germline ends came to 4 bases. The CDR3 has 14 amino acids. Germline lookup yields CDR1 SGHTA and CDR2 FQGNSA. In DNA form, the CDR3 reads TGTGCCAGCAGCTTAGGCTACTCTGGAAACACCATATATTTT. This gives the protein CASSLGYSGNTIYF.

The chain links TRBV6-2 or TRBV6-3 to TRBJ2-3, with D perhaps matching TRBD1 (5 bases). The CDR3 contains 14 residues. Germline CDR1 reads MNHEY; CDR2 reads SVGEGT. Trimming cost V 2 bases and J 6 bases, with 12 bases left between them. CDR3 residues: CASSYRAGSDTQYF. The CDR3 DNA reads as TGTGCCAGCAGTTACCGGGCAGGGTCGGATACGCAGTATTTT.

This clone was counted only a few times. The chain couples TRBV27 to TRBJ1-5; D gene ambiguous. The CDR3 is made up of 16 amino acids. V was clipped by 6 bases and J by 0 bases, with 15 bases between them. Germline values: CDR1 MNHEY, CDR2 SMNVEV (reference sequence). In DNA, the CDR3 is TGTGCCAGCAGGGGCTGGACGGACTATAGCAATCAGCCCCAGCATTTT. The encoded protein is CASRGWTDYSNQPQHF.

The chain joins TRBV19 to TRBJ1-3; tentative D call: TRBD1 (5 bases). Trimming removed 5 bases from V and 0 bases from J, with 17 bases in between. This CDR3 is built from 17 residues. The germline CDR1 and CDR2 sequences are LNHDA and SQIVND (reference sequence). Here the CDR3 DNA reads TGTGCCAGTAGTTTAATGGGGGGACTCCACTCTGGAAACACCATATATTTT. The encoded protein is CASSLMGGLHSGNTIYF.

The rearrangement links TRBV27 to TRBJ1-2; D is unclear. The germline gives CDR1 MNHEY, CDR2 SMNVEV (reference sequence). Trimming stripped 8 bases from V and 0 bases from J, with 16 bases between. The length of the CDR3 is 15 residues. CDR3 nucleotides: TGTGCCAGCTTACCAAGAGGGCAGACTAACTATGGCTACACCTTC. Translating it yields CASLPRGQTNYGYTF.

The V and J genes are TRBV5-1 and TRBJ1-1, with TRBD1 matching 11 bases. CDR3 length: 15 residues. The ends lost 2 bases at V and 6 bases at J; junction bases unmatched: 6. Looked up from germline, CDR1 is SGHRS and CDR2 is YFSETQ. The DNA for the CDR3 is TGCGCCAGCAGCTTTCGGACAGGGGGCGGCTCTGAAGCTTTCTTT. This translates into CASSFRTGGGSEAFF.

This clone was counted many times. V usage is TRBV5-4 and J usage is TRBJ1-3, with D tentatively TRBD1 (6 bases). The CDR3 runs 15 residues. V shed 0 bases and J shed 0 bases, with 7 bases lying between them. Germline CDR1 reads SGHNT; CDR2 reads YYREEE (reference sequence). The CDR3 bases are TGTGCCAGCAGCTTGGACAGGGCCTCTGGAAACACCATATATTTT. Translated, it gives CASSLDRASGNTIYF.

The CDR3 coding sequence is TGTGCCAGCAGCTCGAGGAGCGGGGTCTCCTACGAGCAGTACTTC. Translated: CASSSRSGVSYEQYF. The rearrangement uses TRBV7-8 and TRBJ2-7, with 7 bases identical to TRBD2. The V segment lost 4 bases and the J segment 0 bases; nucleotides outside the gene matches: 6. Germline V gene sequence: CDR1 SGHVS, CDR2 FQNEAQ. The CDR3 is 15 residues long.

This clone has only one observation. The CDR3 sequence is CASSGTGFQNTEAFF. CDR3 nucleotides: TGTGCCAGCAGCGGGACAGGGTTCCAAAACACTGAAGCTTTCTTT. The chain combines TRBV9 with TRBJ1-1; TRBD1 matches 8 bases. The CDR3 is 15 residues long. The germline V gene encodes CDR1 SGDLS and CDR2 YYNGEE. V lost 3 bases and J lost 2; bases outside the gene matches: 6.

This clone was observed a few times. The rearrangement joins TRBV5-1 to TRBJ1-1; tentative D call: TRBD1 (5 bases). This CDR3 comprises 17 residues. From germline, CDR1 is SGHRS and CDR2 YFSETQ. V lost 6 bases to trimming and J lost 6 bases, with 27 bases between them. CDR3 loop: CASKQIPTRRGSSEAFF. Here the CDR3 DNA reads TGCGCCAGCAAACAAATACCCACGAGGAGGGGCAGCTCTGAAGCTTTCTTT.

CDR3 protein: CASSPKSGQGRDEQFF. The CDR3 region has the DNA TGTGCCAGCAGCCCGAAATCGGGGCAGGGGAGGGATGAGCAGTTCTTC. This sequence joins TRBV7-3 and TRBJ2-1, with a tentative D call TRBD2 (7 bases). Looked up from germline, CDR1 is SGHTA and CDR2 is FQGTGA. V lost 5 bases and J lost 8, with 22 bases in between. CDR3 length equals 16 residues.

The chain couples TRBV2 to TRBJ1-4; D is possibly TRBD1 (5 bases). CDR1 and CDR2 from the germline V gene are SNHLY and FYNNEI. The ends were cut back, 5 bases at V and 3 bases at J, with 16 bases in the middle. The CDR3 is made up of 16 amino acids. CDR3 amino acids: CASSLRVPGANEKLFF. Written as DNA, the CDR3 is TGTGCCAGCAGTCTCCGGGTACCGGGGGCTAATGAAAAACTGTTTTTT.

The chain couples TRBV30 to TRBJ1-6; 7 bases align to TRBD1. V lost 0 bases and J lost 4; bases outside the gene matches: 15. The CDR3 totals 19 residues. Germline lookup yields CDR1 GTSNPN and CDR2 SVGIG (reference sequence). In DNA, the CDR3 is TGTGCCTGGAGTGTGTCGGGACAGTTGGGGTTAAGGTATAATTCACCCCTCCACTTT. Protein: CAWSVSGQLGLRYNSPLHF.

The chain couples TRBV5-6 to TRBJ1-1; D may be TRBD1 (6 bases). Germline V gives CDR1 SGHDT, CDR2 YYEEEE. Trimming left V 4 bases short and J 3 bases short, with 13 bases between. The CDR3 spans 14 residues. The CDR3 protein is CASSLIGGDTEAFF. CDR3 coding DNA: TGTGCCAGCAGCCTGATAGGGGGAGACACTGAAGCTTTCTTT.